Below are 31 T cell receptor beta chains sequenced from a single sample in a study of shared clonotypes between healthy human individuals. Data came from immunoSEQ multiplex PCR; TCRdb stores just in-frame clones and leaves some out. This table holds about 2.2 million clones, 93% found once. As defined, naive CD8 cells were CD45RO-negative and positively selected for CCR7, with terminally differentiated effector memory CD45RA+ cells excluded. Sequencing was done on a sample of naive CD8+ T cells from PBMCs. These receptors were taken from a man in his late teens or twenties in good health. Some clones in this sample may be carry-over from other donors' samples.

The gene calls are TRBV4-2 and TRBJ2-2; weak D call: TRBD2 (6 bases). Trimming took off 1 base at V and 2 bases at J, with 14 bases between the two ends. Germline V CDR1 and CDR2: LGHNA, YNFKEQ. The CDR3 contains 17 residues. The CDR3 loop is CASSQGTEGPNTGELFF. The CDR3 DNA is TGTGCCAGCAGCCAAGGGACGGAGGGCCCTAACACCGGGGAGCTGTTTTTT.

V usage is TRBV4-1 and J usage is TRBJ2-2; 8 positions agree with TRBD2. Germline CDR1 and CDR2: MGHRA and YSYEKL. The CDR3 extends over 17 amino acids. Unmatched junction bases numbered 8, after V lost 0 bases and J lost 5 bases. CDR3 protein: CASSQDRTSSWTGELFF. The CDR3 region has the DNA TGCGCCAGCAGCCAAGATAGGACTAGCAGTTGGACCGGGGAGCTGTTTTTT.

The chain employs TRBV5-1 and TRBJ2-7, with TRBD1 matching 7 bases. The CDR3 has 13 residues. The V and J ends lost 3 bases and 3 bases, in that order; junction bases with no gene match: 3. The germline gives CDR1 SGHRS, CDR2 YFSETQ. The CDR3, as DNA: TGCGCCAGCAGCTGGGACAGATACTACGAGCAGTACTTC. It translates to CASSWDRYYEQYF.

The J gene is TRBJ1-2, the V gene TRBV7-2; D is unclear. The length of the CDR3 is 13 residues. V lost 4 bases and J 0 bases, leaving 6 bases between the germline ends. The germline gives CDR1 SGHTA, CDR2 FQGNSA. Here the CDR3 reads CASSYTPNYGYTF. CDR3 DNA sequence: TGTGCCAGCAGCTACACACCTAACTATGGCTACACCTTC.

The J gene is TRBJ1-1, the V gene TRBV6-5; 8 nucleotides agree with TRBD1. J gave up 4 bases and V 7 bases, and 8 bases lay outside the gene matches. The CDR3 is 14 residues long. Germline lookup yields CDR1 MNHEY and CDR2 SVGAGI. This CDR3 reads CASTRTGWTTEAFF. The CDR3 DNA reads TGTGCCAGCACCCGGACAGGGTGGACCACTGAAGCTTTCTTT.

The chain uses TRBV28 and TRBJ2-7, with D possibly being TRBD1 or TRBD2 (5 bases each). V gave up 7 bases and J gave up 2 bases, with 15 bases separating them. Germline V gives CDR1 MDHEN, CDR2 SYDVKM. The CDR3 contains 14 residues. The CDR3 region has the DNA TGTGCCAGCACCGAAAGTGGGGGTCCCTACGAGCAGTACTTC. It is translated as CASTESGGPYEQYF.

The chain combines TRBV28 with TRBJ1-2; no firm D call. Trimming cost V 5 bases and J 4 bases, with 17 bases left between them. Germline V gene sequence: CDR1 MDHEN, CDR2 SYDVKM. CDR3 length: 15 residues. The CDR3 DNA reads TGTGCCAGCAGTACTCTGACTGAGGGTACCTATGGCTACACCTTC. The encoded protein is CASSTLTEGTYGYTF.

The chain combines TRBV28 with TRBJ2-7; D remains unclear. V was shortened by 10 bases and J by 4 bases, with 8 bases between the two germline ends. CDR3 size: 10 residues. The germline V gene has CDR1 MDHEN and CDR2 SYDVKM. The CDR3 DNA reads as TGTGCCACCCAAGATTACGAGCAGTACTTC. The encoded protein is CATQDYEQYF.

This chain uses TRBV11-2 with TRBJ2-3; no reliable D call. V lost 1 base and J lost 3, with 17 bases in between. The CDR3 has 17 amino acids. In germline, CDR1 is SGHAT, CDR2 FQNNGV. For the CDR3, the DNA is TGTGCCAGCAGCTTAGTTCCGATTACTCCTCGGACAGATACGCAGTATTTT. Its translation: CASSLVPITPRTDTQYF.

This clone was found once. The chain employs TRBV7-3 and TRBJ1-1, with a possible D match to TRBD1 (5 bases). V was shortened by 6 bases and J by 0 bases, with 17 bases between the two germline ends. Germline-derived CDR1 and CDR2 are SGHTA and FQGTGA. CDR3 length: 16 amino acids. The CDR3, as DNA: TGTGCCAGCAGGGAGATGGGGGGACCGATGAACACTGAAGCTTTCTTT. This encodes CASREMGGPMNTEAFF. The full variable domain, completed using reference TRBV7-3 and TRBJ1-1, is GAGVSQTPSNKVTEKGKYVELRCDPISGHTALYWYRQSLGQGPEFLIYFQGTGAADDSGLPNDRFFAVRPEGSVSTLKIQRTERGDSAVYLCASREMGGPMNTEAFFGQGTRLTVV.

The chain carries TRBV4-2 and TRBJ2-2, with a weak D call TRBD2 (6 bases). This CDR3 region has 20 residues. Between the trimmed V and J ends, which lost 0 bases and 3 bases, there was a span of 23 bases. Germline CDR1 and CDR2: LGHNA and YNFKEQ. CDR3 sequence (DNA): TGTGCCAGCAGCCAAGATAAGCGGGTCACTTCACGGAGAGACACCGGGGAGCTGTTTTTT. Its translation is CASSQDKRVTSRRDTGELFF.

This rearrangement joins TRBV2 to TRBJ2-7; the match to TRBD2 covers 12 bases. CDR3 size: 16 residues. Germline lookup yields CDR1 SNHLY and CDR2 FYNNEI. The trim removed 7 bases at V and 3 bases at J, leaving 10 bases unmatched. CDR3 protein: CASTATSGSWGYEQYF. The CDR3 DNA reads as TGTGCCAGCACCGCGACTAGCGGGAGTTGGGGCTACGAGCAGTACTTC.

Only one count was recorded for this clone. This chain links TRBV6-5 with TRBJ2-5, with 8 nucleotides matching TRBD2. V lost 2 bases to trimming and J lost 3 bases; unmatched junction nucleotides: 5. The germline CDR1 and CDR2 sequences are MNHEY and SVGAGI. The CDR3 runs to 15 residues. The CDR3 sequence: CASSYTPGGEETQYF. CDR3 in DNA: TGTGCCAGCAGTTACACACCCGGGGGGGAAGAGACCCAGTACTTC.

The genes are TRBV9 and TRBJ1-2; the match to TRBD1 covers 7 bases. CDR3 length: 14 residues. Trimming at V came to 3 bases and at J to 3 bases, leaving 5 bases not matched to a gene. Germline values: CDR1 SGDLS, CDR2 YYNGEE. DNA for the CDR3: TGTGCCAGCAGCGGGAGGGACAGCTACTATGGCTACACCTTC. Its protein is CASSGRDSYYGYTF.

The chain combines TRBV27 with TRBJ1-1; 7 positions agree with TRBD1. This CDR3 region has 18 residues. Germline V lookup: CDR1 MNHEY, CDR2 SMNVEV (reference sequence). The V gene end was trimmed by 4 bases and the J gene end by 0 bases; junction bases not matched to a gene: 14. CDR3 protein: CASSSRTGPQPMNTEAFF. The CDR3 DNA follows: TGTGCCAGCAGTTCTAGGACAGGTCCTCAGCCTATGAACACTGAAGCTTTCTTT.

V usage is TRBV30 and J usage is TRBJ1-1; tentative D call: TRBD1 (6 bases). V lost 4 bases, J lost 7 bases, and 10 bases lay in between. The germline V gene encodes CDR1 GTSNPN and CDR2 SVGIG (reference sequence). The length of the CDR3 is 11 residues. For the CDR3, the DNA is TGTGCCTGGATAAGGGGGGGTGAAGCTTTCTTT. This translates into CAWIRGGEAFF.

The rearrangement joins TRBV9 to TRBJ1-1; no definite D call. Germline V CDR1 and CDR2: SGDLS, YYNGEE. The V end lost 0 bases, the J end lost 1 base, and 10 bases lay between the germline ends. CDR3 length: 15 amino acids. The CDR3 is CASSVALNRNTEAFF. CDR3 sequence (DNA): TGTGCCAGCAGCGTAGCTCTTAACAGGAACACTGAAGCTTTCTTT.

The V call is TRBV9, the J call TRBJ2-3; 10 bases are a match to TRBD2. The V segment lost 4 bases and the J segment 0 bases; nucleotides outside the gene matches: 11. Looked up from germline, CDR1 is SGDLS and CDR2 is YYNGEE. The CDR3 is 18 amino acids. The chain's CDR3 is CASSPRTSGWPSTDTQYF. As DNA, the CDR3 is TGTGCCAGCAGCCCCCGGACTAGCGGATGGCCTAGCACAGATACGCAGTATTTT.

The V and J genes are TRBV5-1 and TRBJ2-1, with 7 bases that match TRBD1. CDR1 and CDR2 (germline): SGHRS, YFSETQ. The CDR3 extends over 15 amino acids. V was pared by 5 bases and J by 7 bases, with 12 bases of the junction left unmatched. CDR3 coding DNA: TGCGCCAGCAGGTCCGGACAGGCCTTAAGGAATGAGCAGTTCTTC. It codes for CASRSGQALRNEQFF. The full variable domain, in which reference TRBV5-1 and TRBJ2-1 provide the parts outside the CDR3, is KAGVTQTPRYLIKTRGQQVTLSCSPISGHRSVSWYQQTPGQGLQFLFEYFSETQRNKGNFPGRFSGRQFSNSRSEMNVSTLELGDSALYLCASRSGQALRNEQFFGPGTRLTVL.

This chain uses TRBV4-3 with TRBJ2-6; 9 bases line up with TRBD1. Germline-derived CDR1 and CDR2 are LGHNA and YSLEER. The CDR3 is 21 amino acids. V gave up 0 bases and J gave up 0 bases; unmatched junction bases: 12. The CDR3 DNA is TGCGCCAGCAGCCAAGACACCGAATATAGGACAGGGGCCTCTGGGGCCAACGTCCTGACTTTC. It codes for CASSQDTEYRTGASGANVLTF.

The V call is TRBV7-8, the J call TRBJ2-7, with D possibly matching TRBD1 (6 bases). In germline, CDR1 is SGHVS, CDR2 FQNEAQ. V lost 5 bases, J lost 3 bases, and 14 bases lay in between. This CDR3 is 14 amino acids long. In nucleotides, the CDR3 is TGTGCCAGCAGCCCGCGGACAGAAGTCTACGAGCAGTACTTC. Its protein is CASSPRTEVYEQYF.

This sequence joins TRBV4-1 and TRBJ1-2; 11 bases agree with TRBD1. CDR3 size: 16 residues. Germline V gene data show CDR1 as MGHRA and CDR2 as YSYEKL. The ends lost 1 base at V and 7 bases at J; junction bases unmatched: 8. The CDR3 spells CASSQARDRGKSGYTF. The CDR3 DNA sequence: TGCGCCAGCAGCCAAGCTCGGGACAGGGGGAAGTCTGGCTACACCTTC.

V gene TRBV5-1 combines with J gene TRBJ1-2, with D unresolved. Trimming took 4 bases from V and 2 from J, leaving 6 bases between them. Germline V gene sequence: CDR1 SGHRS, CDR2 YFSETQ. The CDR3 is made up of 12 amino acids. CDR3 loop: CASSDPNYGYTF. In nucleotides, the CDR3 is TGCGCCAGCAGCGACCCAAACTATGGCTACACCTTC. The full variable domain, with the rest looked up from reference TRBV5-1 and TRBJ1-2, is KAGVTQTPRYLIKTRGQQVTLSCSPISGHRSVSWYQQTPGQGLQFLFEYFSETQRNKGNFPGRFSGRQFSNSRSEMNVSTLELGDSALYLCASSDPNYGYTFGSGTRLTVV.

The chain employs TRBV4-3 and TRBJ2-7; 16 positions agree with TRBD2. The length of the CDR3 is 15 residues. Germline V CDR1 and CDR2: LGHNA, YSLEER. With 3 bases clipped from V and 5 bases from J, the junction kept 1 base outside the gene matches. This CDR3 is CASSQGLAGGHEQYF. The CDR3 nucleotides are TGCGCCAGCAGCCAGGGACTAGCGGGAGGGCACGAGCAGTACTTC.

V and J are TRBV6-7 and TRBJ1-5; no firm D call. TRBV6-7 is recorded as an ORF, its role being uncertain. V was clipped by 0 bases and J by 1 base, with 13 bases between them. This CDR3 has 17 residues. Here the CDR3 DNA reads TGTGCCAGCAGTTACTCGTCAATTGGGGAAAGCAATCAGCCCCAGCATTTT. Residues: CASSYSSIGESNQPQHF.

Note on this clone: Other DNA variants within this sample encode the same CDR3. CDR3: CASSYSGENYGYTF. The CDR3, as DNA: TGTGCCAGCAGTTACTCGGGGGAAAACTATGGCTACACCTTC. The chain has TRBV6-5 and TRBJ1-2; possibly TRBD1 for D (5 bases). Germline-derived CDR1 and CDR2 are MNHEY and SVGAGI. The CDR3 extends over 14 amino acids. The V end was cut by 0 bases, the J end by 2 bases, with 7 bases between.

Remarks on this clone: The same CDR3 arises from other DNA sequences in this sample as well. The rearrangement joins TRBV9 to TRBJ1-2, with no clear D. In germline, CDR1 is SGDLS, CDR2 YYNGEE. V was clipped by 3 bases and J by 2 bases, with 2 bases between them. This CDR3 region has 11 residues. The DNA for the CDR3 is TGTGCCAGCAGCGCGAACTATGGCTACACCTTC. Protein: CASSANYGYTF.

The gene calls are TRBV5-4 and TRBJ2-1; 7 positions agree with TRBD1. Germline V gene lookup returns CDR1 SGHNT and CDR2 YYREEE (reference sequence). V dropped 1 base and J dropped 7; count of bases not matched to a gene: 8. The CDR3 is 15 amino acids. The chain's CDR3 is CASSLFLDRENEQFF. In nucleotides, the CDR3 is TGTGCCAGCAGCTTGTTCCTCGACAGGGAGAATGAGCAGTTCTTC.

The rearrangement links TRBV7-6 to TRBJ1-1; the D gene is possibly TRBD1 (5 bases). Germline lookup yields CDR1 SGHVS and CDR2 FNYEAQ. The CDR3 loop spans 13 amino acids. V gave up 1 base and J gave up 9 bases, with 12 bases separating them. CDR3 amino acids: CASSLGSGQKAFF. In nucleotides, the CDR3 is TGTGCCAGCAGCTTAGGGTCAGGGCAGAAAGCTTTCTTT. Full variable domain (missing parts from reference TRBV7-6 and TRBJ1-1): GAGVSQSPRYKVTKRGQDVALRCDPISGHVSLYWYRQALGQGPEFLTYFNYEAQQDKSGLPNDRFSAERPEGSISTLTIQRTEQRDSAMYRCASSLGSGQKAFFGQGTRLTVV.

The chain couples TRBV7-3 to TRBJ2-1; 10 bases are shared with TRBD1. V shed 5 bases, J shed 3 bases, and the junction held 4 bases outside the gene matches. This CDR3 region has 15 residues. Germline V gives CDR1 SGHTA, CDR2 FQGTGA. The CDR3 DNA is TGTGCCAGCAGCGTCGGACAGGGGGGCTACAATGAGCAGTTCTTC. Translating it yields CASSVGQGGYNEQFF.

The rearrangement uses TRBV27 and TRBJ1-1, with D perhaps TRBD1 (5 bases). The V and J ends lost 7 bases and 0 bases respectively, with 18 bases between them. The CDR3 totals 16 residues. In germline, CDR1 is MNHEY, CDR2 SMNVEV (reference sequence). The CDR3 here is CASNPLRTTMNTEAFF. For the CDR3, the DNA is TGTGCCAGCAACCCTCTTCGGACAACTATGAACACTGAAGCTTTCTTT.